Presented here are 10 T cell receptor beta chains from one specimen sequenced in a study of siplizumab effects on memory and regulatory T cells. Repertoires were generated with immunoSEQ multiplex PCR, while TCRdb's copy carries only in-frame clones and drops some. The table lists around 100,000 clones, about 90% of them singletons, with around 2.7% in the top ten. Sequencing was done on a sample of CD4+ T cells sorted from blood. All receptors come from a human donor in good health. Some clones in this sample may be carry-over from other donors' samples.

V is TRBV19 and J is TRBJ2-7, with a possible D match to TRBD1 (6 bases). Trimming took off 4 bases at V and 7 bases at J, with 11 bases between the two ends. CDR3 size: 12 residues. Looked up from germline, CDR1 is LNHDA and CDR2 is SQIVND (reference sequence). In DNA, the CDR3 is TGTGCCAGTAGTACCCTTCAGGGGGAGCAGTACTTC. Translated, it gives CASSTLQGEQYF.

The chain carries TRBV7-2 and TRBJ1-2; TRBD1 is a possible D gene (5 bases). With 4 bases removed from V and 9 bases from J, the gap between germline ends came to 12 bases. Germline CDR1 is SGHTA and CDR2 is FQGNSA. The CDR3 runs 12 residues. The CDR3 coding sequence is TGTGCCAGCAGCTCGCAGGGTTTGAGCTACACCTTC. It translates to CASSSQGLSYTF.

The chain combines TRBV29-1 with TRBJ1-3; D not resolved. This CDR3 spans 11 amino acids. Germline CDR1 is SQVTM and CDR2 is ANQGSEA. Deletions cut 2 bases from V and 7 bases from J, with 6 bases between. CDR3 protein: CSVESGNTIYF. The DNA for the CDR3 is TGCAGCGTTGAATCGGGTAACACCATATATTTT. Combining the CDR3 with reference TRBV29-1 and TRBJ1-3 gives the whole variable domain SAVISQKPSRDICQRGTSLTIQCQVDSQVTMMFWYRQQPGQSLTLIATANQGSEATYESGFVIDKFPISRPNLTFSTLTVSNMSPEDSSIYLCSVESGNTIYFGEGSWLTVV.

The V and J genes are TRBV6-5 and TRBJ1-1, with 7 nucleotides matching TRBD1. Germline V gives CDR1 MNHEY, CDR2 SVGAGI. J lost 9 bases, V lost 6 bases, and 13 bases had no gene match. The CDR3 is made up of 14 amino acids. The CDR3 region has the DNA TGTGCCAGCAGCTACGAGGGGGCAGGACAGAAAGCTTTCTTT. This encodes CASSYEGAGQKAFF.

The rearrangement joins TRBV30 to TRBJ1-4; tentatively, D is TRBD1 (5 bases). The length of the CDR3 is 12 residues. V lost 7 bases to trimming and J lost 2 bases, with 8 bases between them. Looked up from germline, CDR1 is GTSNPN and CDR2 is SVGIG (reference sequence). Here the CDR3 DNA reads TGTGCCTTGGACACCACTAATGAAAAACTGTTTTTT. This gives the protein CALDTTNEKLFF.

This chain uses TRBV5-4 with TRBJ2-3; D is possibly TRBD2 (6 bases). Germline V lookup: CDR1 SGHNT, CDR2 YYREEE (reference sequence). V shed 3 bases and J shed 2 bases, with 16 bases lying between them. The CDR3 extends over 16 amino acids. DNA for the CDR3: TGTGCCAGCAGCTCGAGGGACGGGACTCACACAGATACGCAGTATTTT. This codes for CASSSRDGTHTDTQYF. Together with reference TRBV5-4 and TRBJ2-3, the CDR3 gives the full variable domain: ETGVTQSPTHLIKTRGQQVTLRCSSQSGHNTVSWYQQALGQGPQFIFQYYREEENGRGNFPPRFSGLQFPNYSSELNVNALELDDSALYLCASSSRDGTHTDTQYFGPGTRLTVL.

This clone is a singleton in its sample. The CDR3 loop is CASSLKGLAGVPDTQYF. The CDR3 DNA reads as TGTGCCAGCAGCTTAAAAGGACTAGCGGGAGTCCCAGATACGCAGTATTTT. The chain is built from TRBV11-1 and TRBJ2-3, with 13 nucleotides matching TRBD2. The CDR3 sequence is 17 residues long. Losses at the gene ends were 2 bases for V and 4 bases for J; bases not matched to a gene: 6. The germline gives CDR1 SGHAT, CDR2 FQDESV (reference sequence).

The rearrangement uses TRBV7-2 and TRBJ2-1; the match to TRBD2 covers 8 bases. V lost 6 bases and J lost 9; bases outside the gene matches: 10. The CDR3 is 14 residues long. Per the germline V gene, CDR1 is SGHTA and CDR2 is FQGNSA. CDR3 sequence: CASSRGLVGSEQFF. The CDR3 region has the DNA TGTGCCAGCAGTCGGGGACTAGTAGGTTCTGAGCAGTTCTTC.

This chain uses TRBV28 with TRBJ1-6, with a possible D match to TRBD1 (5 bases). The CDR3 length is 12 residues. Germline V gene data show CDR1 as MDHEN and CDR2 as SYDVKM. The V gene lost 8 bases and the J gene lost 15 bases, with 17 bases spanning the gap. The CDR3, as DNA: TGTGCCAGCGCAACCAGGGATCTCGACCTCCACTTT. This translates into CASATRDLDLHF.

J is TRBJ1-1 and V is TRBV10-1; tentatively, D is TRBD1 (6 bases). Per germline, CDR1 WNHNN and CDR2 SYGVQD (reference sequence). Deletions cut 6 bases from V and 5 bases from J, with 13 bases between. This CDR3 is 13 amino acids long. CDR3 amino acids: CASRQGGGTEAFF. The CDR3 DNA follows: TGCGCCAGCAGGCAAGGGGGAGGAACTGAAGCTTTCTTT.